The 9 T cell receptor beta chains below come from one sample, sequenced in a study of blood T cell repertoires in COVID-19. TCRdb's copy holds only in-frame clones and misses some; the assay was immunoSEQ multiplex PCR. The sample holds 450,000 to 500,000 clones; about nine tenths are singletons and the top ten take about 0.7%. The sequenced material came from PBMCs or T cells enriched from blood (not recorded which). Receptors were obtained from a woman younger than 30 who had recovered from COVID-19.

The chain has TRBV23-1 and TRBJ2-1; tentatively, D is TRBD1 (6 bases). TRBV23-1 is filed as an ORF, its function uncertain. The CDR3 covers 15 residues. V lost 10 bases and J lost 5, with 21 bases in between. The CDR3: CATQDGQGIHNEQFF. The CDR3 DNA follows: TGCGCCACCCAGGATGGGCAGGGGATCCACAATGAGCAGTTCTTC.

V is TRBV6-4 and J is TRBJ1-1; 11 bases are shared with TRBD1. V was clipped by 5 bases and J by 8 bases; unmatched bases: 13. This CDR3 comprises 16 residues. CDR1 is MRHNA and CDR2 is SNTAGT in the germline V gene. Written as DNA, the CDR3 is TGTGCCAGCAGTCAAAATACCGGGACAGGGGGGTCGGAAGCTTTCTTT. Its translation is CASSQNTGTGGSEAFF.

The chain combines TRBV27 with TRBJ2-1, with a weak D call TRBD1 (6 bases). There are 12 residues in the CDR3. V lost 3 bases to trimming and J lost 7 bases, with 7 bases between them. The germline V gene has CDR1 MNHEY and CDR2 SMNVEV (reference sequence). In DNA, the CDR3 is TGTGCCAGCAGTTTCACAGGGAATGAGCAGTTCTTC. Its protein is CASSFTGNEQFF.

V is TRBV5-1 and J is TRBJ1-1; D not resolved. Germline CDR1 reads SGHRS; CDR2 reads YFSETQ. The V gene lost 4 bases and the J gene lost 5 bases, with 18 bases spanning the gap. The CDR3 contains 15 residues. CDR3 residues: CASSPTDGSRTEAFF. CDR3 coding DNA: TGCGCCAGCAGCCCTACCGACGGGTCGAGGACTGAAGCTTTCTTT.

The chain combines TRBV2 with TRBJ1-2; 8 nucleotides agree with TRBD1. The CDR3 sequence is 14 residues long. Germline CDR1 reads SNHLY; CDR2 reads FYNNEI. The junction had 7 bases not matched to a gene; V was cut back by 6 bases and J by 4 bases. The CDR3: CASSSQGAIYGYTF. CDR3 nucleotides: TGTGCCAGCAGCTCCCAGGGGGCTATCTATGGCTACACCTTC.

This clone occurred once. The J gene is TRBJ1-1, the V gene TRBV6-5; unclear D gene. Germline V gene sequence: CDR1 MNHEY, CDR2 SVGAGI. The CDR3 loop spans 13 amino acids. V lost 4 bases and J lost 4, with 10 bases in between. Written as DNA, the CDR3 is TGTGCCAGCAGTTCCCCGTCGGGCACTGAAGCTTTCTTT. Amino acids: CASSSPSGTEAFF.

This sequence joins TRBV11-2 and TRBJ1-1; 8 bases map to TRBD1. With V trimmed by 5 bases and J by 0 bases, 2 bases remained unmatched. The germline gives CDR1 SGHAT, CDR2 FQNNGV. This CDR3 spans 14 amino acids. DNA for the CDR3: TGTGCCAGCAGCAAGGACAGGGTGAACACTGAAGCTTTCTTT. It specifies CASSKDRVNTEAFF.

The V gene is TRBV30, the J gene TRBJ1-2; a weak D match, TRBD1 (5 bases). V was trimmed by 2 bases and J by 5 bases, leaving 9 bases between them. Germline CDR1 reads GTSNPN; CDR2 reads SVGIG (reference sequence). This CDR3 is built from 12 residues. The CDR3 here is CAWSRQLYGYTF. The CDR3 nucleotides are TGTGCCTGGAGTCGACAGCTGTATGGCTACACCTTC.

The chain is built from TRBV30 and TRBJ2-5, with D perhaps matching TRBD1 (6 bases). This CDR3 spans 13 amino acids. Trimming removed 0 bases from V and 5 bases from J, with 10 bases in between. Germline CDR1 and CDR2: GTSNPN and SVGIG (reference sequence). CDR3 loop: CAWSVFRGETQYF. DNA for the CDR3: TGTGCCTGGAGTGTATTCAGGGGTGAGACCCAGTACTTC. Together with reference TRBV30 and TRBJ2-5, the CDR3 gives the full variable domain: SQTIHQWPATLVQPVGSPLSLECTVEGTSNPNLYWYRQAAGRGLQLLFYSVGIGQISSEVPQNLSASRPQDRQFILSSKKLLLSDSGFYLCAWSVFRGETQYFGPGTRLLVL.